These T cell receptor beta chains were read from a single sample in a study of blood T cell repertoires in COVID-19. TCRdb keeps only in-frame clones here, not all; method: immunoSEQ multiplex PCR. The table has tens of thousands of clones, about 86% seen once. The sequenced material came from peripheral blood. The receptors stem from a man aged 45-65 years with active COVID-19. Both conserved end residues are part of each CDR3. The D gene is left open where the match is weak. The size of a clone is reported for some rows only, either as once, few or many, or as a class for expanded clones.

clone_size | d_call | j_call | v_call | cdr3_nt | cdr3_aa
once | TRBD2 | TRBJ2-3 | TRBV6-5 | TGTGCCAGCAGTTACTCCCAGCGGGGGGCCTGGGATACGCAGTATTTT | CASSYSQRGAWDTQYF
. | . | TRBJ1-4 | TRBV5-4 | TGTGCCAGCAGCTTGGGGGGGGCAACTAATGAAAAACTGTTTTTT | CASSLGGATNEKLFF
. | . | TRBJ1-6 | TRBV6-5 | TGTGCCAGCAGTTACATCGACAGAGATTCACCCCTCCACTTT | CASSYIDRDSPLHF
. | . | TRBJ2-1 | TRBV18 | TGTGCCAGCTCACAAGAGAATGAGCAGTTCTTC | CASSQENEQFF
. | TRBD1 | TRBJ2-3 | TRBV5-6 | TGTGCCAGCAGCTTGCTGTCAGGGGGAAGAGGTGATACGCAGTATTTT | CASSLLSGGRGDTQYF
few | . | TRBJ1-3 | TRBV9 | TGTGCCAGCAGCGTAGATCTGGGAAACACCATATATTTT | CASSVDLGNTIYF
few | . | TRBJ1-4 | TRBV10-3 | TGTGCCATCCGGGAATTTGATGGGGAAAAACTGTTTTTT | CAIREFDGEKLFF
few | . | TRBJ1-6 | TRBV4-1 | TGCGCCAGCAGCCAAGATTCGTTCGAGATCTCCTATAATTCACCCCTCCACTTT | CASSQDSFEISYNSPLHF
. | TRBD1 | TRBJ2-2 | TRBV6-5 | TGTGCCAGCATGGGACAGGGAGGTACCGGGGAGCTGTTTTTT | CASMGQGGTGELFF
few | . | TRBJ2-1 | TRBV27 | TGTGCCAGCAGTTTACAAGGAAAAGGGGGTGAGCAGTTCTTC | CASSLQGKGGEQFF
. | . | TRBJ1-2 | TRBV7-2 | TGTGCCAGCAGCTTAGTCAGGGAAAGCTACACCTTC | CASSLVRESYTF
. | . | TRBJ1-6 | TRBV19 | TGTGCCAGTAGTATAGGTTTTACGGGCAGAGGGAATTCACCCCTCCACTTT | CASSIGFTGRGNSPLHF
. | TRBD1 | TRBJ1-1 | TRBV18 | TGTGCCAGCTCGCCGGACAGGGAAAACACTGAAGCTTTCTTT | CASSPDRENTEAFF
. | TRBD1 | TRBJ2-1 | TRBV2 | TGTGCCATAAACTCTATGGGACAGGGTGACAATGAGCAGTTCTTC | CAINSMGQGDNEQFF
. | . | TRBJ1-4 | TRBV10-3 | TGTGCCATCAGTGACCCGAAGGAGGGGCAAGAAAAACTGTTTTTT | CAISDPKEGQEKLFF
. | TRBD2 | TRBJ2-1 | TRBV3-1/TRBV3-2 | TGTGCCAGCAGCCTAACTAGCGGCTCCTACAATGAGCAGTTCTTC | CASSLTSGSYNEQFF
. | . | TRBJ1-6 | TRBV21-1 | TGTGCCAGCAGCACTCGGTGGTCAGGGAATTCACCCCTCCACTTT | CASSTRWSGNSPLHF
. | TRBD2 | TRBJ2-3 | TRBV9 | TGTGCCAGCAGCGTAGAAAGCGGGGGCCTTGAGCCATTAATCAGCACAGATACGCAGTATTTT | CASSVESGGLEPLISTDTQYF
. | . | TRBJ1-3 | TRBV15 | TGTGCCACCAGCAGAGGAGGGAGCTCTGGAAACACCATATATTTT | CATSRGGSSGNTIYF
. | TRBD2 | TRBJ2-3 | TRBV7-9 | TGTGCCAGCAGCTTATCTCCTAGCGGGGGGGCCCACCCTCGGGATACGCAGTATTTT | CASSLSPSGGAHPRDTQYF
. | . | TRBJ1-6 | TRBV6-1 | TGTGCCAGCAGTGCCCTAAGATCCCCGGGTAATTCACCCCTCCACTTT | CASSALRSPGNSPLHF
. | . | TRBJ2-3 | TRBV7-9 | TGTGCCAGCAGCTTAGTTCTGGGGAGTACGCAGTATTTT | CASSLVLGSTQYF
. | . | TRBJ2-1 | TRBV5-4 | TGTGCCAGCAGCTTGGGCGGTAGCTCCTACAATGAGCAGTTCTTC | CASSLGGSSYNEQFF
. | . | TRBJ1-1 | TRBV12-5 | TGTGCTAGTGGTTTGGTACGGACAGCTTCCTTCGAAGCTTTCTTT | CASGLVRTASFEAFF
. | . | TRBJ1-1 | TRBV23-1 | TGCGCCAGCAGTCGAAAAAACAGGATCATGAACACTGAAGCTTTCTTT | CASSRKNRIMNTEAFF
. | TRBD1 | TRBJ2-7 | TRBV19 | TGTGCCAGTAGTAGATGGACAGGGGGGAATGACGAGCAGTACTTC | CASSRWTGGNDEQYF
once | TRBD1 | TRBJ2-3 | TRBV29-1 | TGCAGCGTTGAAGTTCCGGGACAGGGGGCCCCAGATACGCAGTATTTT | CSVEVPGQGAPDTQYF
few | TRBD1 | TRBJ2-2 | TRBV11-2 | TGTGCCAGCAGCCTTAGACAGGGGACGAACACCGGGGAGCTGTTTTTT | CASSLRQGTNTGELFF
. | . | TRBJ2-3 | TRBV6-5 | TGTGCCAGCTCCGTTTTAACAGATACGCAGTATTTT | CASSVLTDTQYF
. | . | TRBJ2-3 | TRBV6-5 | TGTGCCAGCAACCCGGGGGGCCGGCGGACGCAGTATTTT | CASNPGGRRTQYF
few | . | TRBJ1-2 | TRBV28 | TGTGCCAGCAGTTTGAGTCTCCCGGGCTATGGCTACACCTTC | CASSLSLPGYGYTF
. | . | TRBJ1-1 | TRBV10-2 | TGCGCCAGCACCCCGCTAGGCGGTGGAACTGAAGCTTTCTTT | CASTPLGGGTEAFF
. | . | TRBJ2-1 | TRBV3-1/TRBV3-2 | TGTGCCAGCAGCCAAAATCCGGGGCGGGGCTCCTACAATGAGCAGTTCTTC | CASSQNPGRGSYNEQFF
. | TRBD1 | TRBJ2-7 | TRBV29-1 | TGCAGCGTTCCGGCAGGGGGCAAGTACGAGCAGTACTTC | CSVPAGGKYEQYF
. | TRBD2 | TRBJ2-2 | TRBV19 | TGTGCCAGTAGTACATCTAGCGGGAGACGTACCGGGGAGCTGTTTTTT | CASSTSSGRRTGELFF
. | . | TRBJ1-2 | TRBV3-1/TRBV3-2 | TGTGCCAGCAGCCACGACCGGGACTTTACCTTC | CASSHDRDFTF
. | TRBD2 | TRBJ2-2 | TRBV28 | TGTGCCAGCAGTTTTAGTAGAGCGGGAGGGCCACGCACCGGGGAGCTGTTTTTT | CASSFSRAGGPRTGELFF
. | . | TRBJ2-1 | TRBV6-7 | TGTGCCAGCAGTTATCGCTCCAGGGTCCCCCCTGGCCCCGAGTTCTTC | CASSYRSRVPPGPEFF
. | TRBD2 | TRBJ2-3 | TRBV14 | TGTGCCAGCAGCCAAGAACGAGGCGGGAGGACAGATACGCAGTATTTT | CASSQERGGRTDTQYF
. | TRBD1 | TRBJ1-2 | TRBV9 | TGTGCCAGCAGCGCAGCCCCGGGACAGGCTAATGGCTACACCTTC | CASSAAPGQANGYTF
. | . | TRBJ1-1 | TRBV4-1 | TGCGCCAGCAGCCAAGATTGGCAGGGTACGGACACTGAAGCTTTCTTT | CASSQDWQGTDTEAFF
. | TRBD2 | TRBJ2-1 | TRBV11-2 | TGTGCCAGCAGCTTAGATCAGTTTAGCGGGAGGGATGGCAATGAGCAGTTCTTC | CASSLDQFSGRDGNEQFF
. | . | TRBJ1-1 | TRBV4-1 | TGCGCCAGCAGACATTTTCCGGGACACCCGAACACTGAAGCTTTCTTT | CASRHFPGHPNTEAFF
. | TRBD2 | TRBJ2-7 | TRBV19 | TGTGCCAGTAGTATTCGGGAGGGGGTATCCTACGAGCAGTACTTC | CASSIREGVSYEQYF
few | TRBD1 | TRBJ1-6 | TRBV7-2 | TGTGCCAGCAGCGAAGACAGGGGCAATTCACCCCTCCACTTT | CASSEDRGNSPLHF
. | . | TRBJ1-6 | TRBV2 | TGTGCCAGCAGTGAAGCGCGAAGCTCACCCCTCCACTTT | CASSEARSSPLHF
. | TRBD2 | TRBJ2-7 | TRBV4-1 | TGCGCCAGCAGCCAAACCTTACTAGCGGGGAGGGCCTACGAGCAGTACTTC | CASSQTLLAGRAYEQYF
. | TRBD2 | TRBJ2-1 | TRBV14 | TGTGCCAGCAGCCAGCTAGCGGGGGGCTACAATGAGCAGTTCTTC | CASSQLAGGYNEQFF
. | TRBD1 | TRBJ2-3 | TRBV6-5 | TGTGCCACGACCCTGGACAGGGGGCATCTGGATACGCAGTATTTT | CATTLDRGHLDTQYF
. | . | TRBJ1-1 | TRBV5-4 | TGTGCCAGCAGCTTGGCCCCCCACAGAGCTGAAGCTTTCTTT | CASSLAPHRAEAFF
. | . | TRBJ1-1 | TRBV12-3/TRBV12-4 | TGTGCCAGCAGTTTAGCCGCCCGGGCTGAAGCTTTCTTT | CASSLAARAEAFF
once | . | TRBJ1-2 | TRBV28 | TGTGCCAGCAGTTCCTATCCTAATGGCTACACCTTC | CASSSYPNGYTF
. | TRBD1 | TRBJ1-2 | TRBV20-1 | TGCAGTGCTAGTGCGGGACAGCCCTATGGCTACACCTTC | CSASAGQPYGYTF
. | TRBD2 | TRBJ2-1 | TRBV5-1 | TGCGCCAGCAGATCCTGGGGGGGTGGCTACAATGAGCAGTTCTTC | CASRSWGGGYNEQFF